This TCR beta chain derives from a study of T cell responses to AZD1222 COVID-19 vaccine. The repertoire was sequenced with immunoSEQ multiplex PCR; TCRdb's copy has only in-frame clones and lacks some. The table records about 150,000 clones, approximately 94% of them present only once. General observations from the study: Repertoires were sampled only after the peak T cell response. Two doses of AZD1222 preceded a rise in Spike-specific TCR breadth and depth. Among the donors, most were white British and more were female, and clonal diversity was possibly underestimated. Baseline serostatus was positive in only 5 to 7 AZD1222 recipients.

Germline values: CDR1 SGHVS, CDR2 FNYEAQ. The CDR3 runs to 15 residues. V was trimmed by 6 bases and J by 3 bases, leaving 14 bases between them. Regarding this clone: Its antigen remains unidentified.

The material was peripheral blood, obtained on day 0 of AZD1222 vaccination. The origin of this receptor is an adult in good health. This chain uses TRBV7-6 with TRBJ1-4; tentative D call: TRBD1 (6 bases). The CDR3 sequence: CASRPGAGPNEKLFF. In DNA, the CDR3 is TGTGCCAGCAGGCCGGGGGCGGGACCTAATGAAAAACTGTTTTTT.